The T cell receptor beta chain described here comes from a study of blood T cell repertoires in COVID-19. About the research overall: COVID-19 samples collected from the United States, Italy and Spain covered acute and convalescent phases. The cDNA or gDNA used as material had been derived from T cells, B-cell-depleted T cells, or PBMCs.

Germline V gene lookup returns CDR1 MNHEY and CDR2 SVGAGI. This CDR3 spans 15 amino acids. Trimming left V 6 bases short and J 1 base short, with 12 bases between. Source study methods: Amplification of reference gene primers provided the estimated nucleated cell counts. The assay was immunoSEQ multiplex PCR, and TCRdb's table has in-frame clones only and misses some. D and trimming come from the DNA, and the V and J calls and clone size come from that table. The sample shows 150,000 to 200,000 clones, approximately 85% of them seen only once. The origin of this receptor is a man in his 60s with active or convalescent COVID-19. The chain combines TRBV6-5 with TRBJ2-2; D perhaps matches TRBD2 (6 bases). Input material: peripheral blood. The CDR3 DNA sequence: TGTGCCAGCAGGGGGAGGCGGGAGAACACCGGGGAGCTGTTTTTT. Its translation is CASRGRRENTGELFF.